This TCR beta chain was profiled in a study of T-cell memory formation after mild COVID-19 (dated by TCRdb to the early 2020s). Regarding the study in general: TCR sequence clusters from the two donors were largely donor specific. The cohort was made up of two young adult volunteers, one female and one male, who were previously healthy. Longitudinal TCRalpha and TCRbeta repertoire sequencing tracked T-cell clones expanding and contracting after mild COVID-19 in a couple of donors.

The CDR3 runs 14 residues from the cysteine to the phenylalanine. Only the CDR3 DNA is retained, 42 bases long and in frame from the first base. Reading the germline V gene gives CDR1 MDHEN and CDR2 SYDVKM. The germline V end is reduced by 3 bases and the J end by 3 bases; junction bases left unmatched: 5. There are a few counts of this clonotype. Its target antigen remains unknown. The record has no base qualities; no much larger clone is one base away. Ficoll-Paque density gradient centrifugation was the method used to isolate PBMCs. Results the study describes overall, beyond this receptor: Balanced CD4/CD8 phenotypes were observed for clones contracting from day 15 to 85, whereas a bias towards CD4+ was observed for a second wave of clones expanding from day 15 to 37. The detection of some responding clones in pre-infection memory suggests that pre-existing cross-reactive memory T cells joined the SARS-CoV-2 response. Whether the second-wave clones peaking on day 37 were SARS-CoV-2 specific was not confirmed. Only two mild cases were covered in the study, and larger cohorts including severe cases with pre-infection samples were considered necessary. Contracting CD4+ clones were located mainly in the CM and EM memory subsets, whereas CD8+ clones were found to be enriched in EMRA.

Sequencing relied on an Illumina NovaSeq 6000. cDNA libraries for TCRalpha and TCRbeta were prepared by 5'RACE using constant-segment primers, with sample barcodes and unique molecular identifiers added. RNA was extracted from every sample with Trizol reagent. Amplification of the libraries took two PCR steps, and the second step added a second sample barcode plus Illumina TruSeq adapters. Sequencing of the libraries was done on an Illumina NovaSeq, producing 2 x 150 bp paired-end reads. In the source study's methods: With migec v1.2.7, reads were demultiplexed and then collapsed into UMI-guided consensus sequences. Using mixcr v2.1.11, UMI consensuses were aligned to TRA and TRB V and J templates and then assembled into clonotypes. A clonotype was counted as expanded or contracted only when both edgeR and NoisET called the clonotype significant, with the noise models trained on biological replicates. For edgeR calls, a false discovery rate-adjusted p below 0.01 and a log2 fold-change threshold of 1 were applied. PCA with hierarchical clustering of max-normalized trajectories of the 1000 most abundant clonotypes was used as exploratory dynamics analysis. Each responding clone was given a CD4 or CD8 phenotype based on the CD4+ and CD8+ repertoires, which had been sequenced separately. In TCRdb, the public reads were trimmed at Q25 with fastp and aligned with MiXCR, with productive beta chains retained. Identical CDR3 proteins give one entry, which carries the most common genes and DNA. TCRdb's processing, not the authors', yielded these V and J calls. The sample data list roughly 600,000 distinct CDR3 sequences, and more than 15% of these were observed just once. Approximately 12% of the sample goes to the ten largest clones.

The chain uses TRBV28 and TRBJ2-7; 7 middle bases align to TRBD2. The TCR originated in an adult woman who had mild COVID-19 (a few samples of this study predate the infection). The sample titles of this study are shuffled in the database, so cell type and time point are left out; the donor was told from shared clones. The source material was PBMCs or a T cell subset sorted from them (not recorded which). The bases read TGTGCCAGCAGTTTGGTAGCGGGTGTCTACGAGCAGTACTTC. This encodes CASSLVAGVYEQYF.